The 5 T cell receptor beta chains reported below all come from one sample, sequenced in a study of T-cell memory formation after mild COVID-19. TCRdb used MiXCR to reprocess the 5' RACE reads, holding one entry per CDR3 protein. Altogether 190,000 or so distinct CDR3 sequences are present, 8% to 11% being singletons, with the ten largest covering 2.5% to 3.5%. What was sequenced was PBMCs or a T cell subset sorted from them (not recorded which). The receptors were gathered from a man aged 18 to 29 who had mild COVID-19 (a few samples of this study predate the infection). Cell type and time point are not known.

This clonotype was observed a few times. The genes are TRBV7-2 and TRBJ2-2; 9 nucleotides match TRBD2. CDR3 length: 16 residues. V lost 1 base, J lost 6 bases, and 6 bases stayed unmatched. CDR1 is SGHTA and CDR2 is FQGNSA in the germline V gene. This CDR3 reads CASSLGSGGSPGELFF. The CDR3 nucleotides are TGTGCCAGCAGCTTAGGTAGCGGGGGATCGCCCGGGGAGCTGTTTTTT.

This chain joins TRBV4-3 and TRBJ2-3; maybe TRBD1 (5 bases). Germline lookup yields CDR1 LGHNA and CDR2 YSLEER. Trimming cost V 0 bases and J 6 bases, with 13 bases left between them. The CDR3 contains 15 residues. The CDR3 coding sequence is TGCGCCAGCAGCCAAGAGGGCAAGGGGCGGGATACGCAGTATTTT. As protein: CASSQEGKGRDTQYF.

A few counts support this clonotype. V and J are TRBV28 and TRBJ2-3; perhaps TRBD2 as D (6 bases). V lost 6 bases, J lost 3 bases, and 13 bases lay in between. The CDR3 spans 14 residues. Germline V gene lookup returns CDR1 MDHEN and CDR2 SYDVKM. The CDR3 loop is CASSRLVRTDTQYF. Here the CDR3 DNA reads TGTGCCAGCAGCCGACTAGTCCGTACAGATACGCAGTATTTT.

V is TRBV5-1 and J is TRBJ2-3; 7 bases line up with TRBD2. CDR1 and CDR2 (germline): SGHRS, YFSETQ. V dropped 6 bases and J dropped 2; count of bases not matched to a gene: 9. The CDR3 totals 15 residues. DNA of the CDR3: TGCGCCAGCATTTCCGCGGGGGAGTCCACAGATACGCAGTATTTT. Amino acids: CASISAGESTDTQYF.

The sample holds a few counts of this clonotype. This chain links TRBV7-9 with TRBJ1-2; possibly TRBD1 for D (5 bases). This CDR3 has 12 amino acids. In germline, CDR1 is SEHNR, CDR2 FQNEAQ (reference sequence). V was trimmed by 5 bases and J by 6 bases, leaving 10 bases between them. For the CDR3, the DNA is TGTGCCAGCAGCCCAACGGGGGATGGCTACACCTTC. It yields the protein CASSPTGDGYTF. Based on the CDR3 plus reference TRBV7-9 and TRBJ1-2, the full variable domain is DTGVSQNPRHKITKRGQNVTFRCDPISEHNRLYWYRQTLGQGPEFLTYFQNEAQLEKSRLLSDRFSAERPKGSFSTLEIQRTEQGDSAMYLCASSPTGDGYTFGSGTRLTVV.